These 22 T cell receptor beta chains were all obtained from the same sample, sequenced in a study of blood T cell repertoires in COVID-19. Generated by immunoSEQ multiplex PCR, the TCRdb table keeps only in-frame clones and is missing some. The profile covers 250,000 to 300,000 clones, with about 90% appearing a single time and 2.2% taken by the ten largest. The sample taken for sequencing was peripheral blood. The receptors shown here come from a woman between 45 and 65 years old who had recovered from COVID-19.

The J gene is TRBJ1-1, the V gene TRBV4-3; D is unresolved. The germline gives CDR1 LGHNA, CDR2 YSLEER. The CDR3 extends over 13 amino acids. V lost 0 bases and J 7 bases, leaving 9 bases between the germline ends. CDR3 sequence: CASSQEATYEAFF. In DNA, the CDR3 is TGCGCCAGCAGCCAAGAAGCTACTTATGAAGCTTTCTTT.

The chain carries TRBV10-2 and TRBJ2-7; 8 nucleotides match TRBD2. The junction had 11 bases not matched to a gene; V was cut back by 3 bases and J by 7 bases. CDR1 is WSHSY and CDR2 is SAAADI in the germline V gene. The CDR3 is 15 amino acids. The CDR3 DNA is TGCGCCAGCAGTGAATCACTGACTAGCGTAAATGAGCAGTACTTC. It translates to CASSESLTSVNEQYF.

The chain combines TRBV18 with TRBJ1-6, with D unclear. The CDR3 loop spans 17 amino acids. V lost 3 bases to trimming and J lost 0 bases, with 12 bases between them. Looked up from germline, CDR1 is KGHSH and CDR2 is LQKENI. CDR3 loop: CASSPIGLSSYNSPLHF. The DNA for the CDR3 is TGTGCCAGCTCACCGATCGGGTTGAGCTCCTATAATTCACCCCTCCACTTT.

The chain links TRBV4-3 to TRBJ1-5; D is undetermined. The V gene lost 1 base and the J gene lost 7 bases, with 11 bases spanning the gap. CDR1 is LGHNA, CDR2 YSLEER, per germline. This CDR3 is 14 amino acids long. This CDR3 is CASSQGPTRQPQHF. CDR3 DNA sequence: TGCGCCAGCAGCCAAGGGCCCACCAGGCAGCCCCAGCATTTT.

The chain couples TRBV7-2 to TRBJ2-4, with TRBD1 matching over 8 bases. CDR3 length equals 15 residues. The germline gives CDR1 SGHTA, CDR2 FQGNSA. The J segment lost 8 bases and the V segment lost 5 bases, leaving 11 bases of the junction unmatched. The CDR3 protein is CASSPRDRSRDIQYF. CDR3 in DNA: TGTGCCAGCAGCCCCCGGGACAGGTCAAGGGACATTCAGTACTTC.

CDR3 sequence: CASSSGRGSTEAFF. In DNA form, the CDR3 reads TGTGCCAGCAGCTCGGGCAGGGGGTCCACTGAAGCTTTCTTT. This chain joins TRBV7-2 and TRBJ1-1; 7 bases are a match to TRBD1. After removal of 4 bases from V and 4 bases from J, the junction contained 6 bases not matched to a gene. Per the germline V gene, CDR1 is SGHTA and CDR2 is FQGNSA. The CDR3 length is 14 residues. The full variable domain, its missing parts supplied by reference TRBV7-2 and TRBJ1-1, is GAGVSQSPSNKVTEKGKDVELRCDPISGHTALYWYRQSLGQGLEFLIYFQGNSAPDKSGLPSDRFSAERTGGSVSTLTIQRTQQEDSAVYLCASSSGRGSTEAFFGQGTRLTVV.

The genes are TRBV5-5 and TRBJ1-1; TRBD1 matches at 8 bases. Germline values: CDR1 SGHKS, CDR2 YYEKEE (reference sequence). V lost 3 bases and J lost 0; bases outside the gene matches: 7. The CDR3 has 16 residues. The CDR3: CASSSRQGSVNTEAFF. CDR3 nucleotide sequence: TGTGCCAGCAGCTCGAGACAGGGGAGTGTGAACACTGAAGCTTTCTTT.

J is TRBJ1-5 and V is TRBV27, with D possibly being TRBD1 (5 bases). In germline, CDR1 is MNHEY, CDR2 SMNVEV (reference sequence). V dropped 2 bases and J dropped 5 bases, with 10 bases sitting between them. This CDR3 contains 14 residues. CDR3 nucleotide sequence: TGTGCCAGCAGTTTAAGGCCAGGGTATCAGCCCCAGCATTTT. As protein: CASSLRPGYQPQHF.

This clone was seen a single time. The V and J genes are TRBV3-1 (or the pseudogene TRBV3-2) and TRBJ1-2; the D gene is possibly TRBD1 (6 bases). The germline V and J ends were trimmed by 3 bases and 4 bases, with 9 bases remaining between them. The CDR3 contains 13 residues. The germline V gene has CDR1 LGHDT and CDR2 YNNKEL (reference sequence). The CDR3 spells CASSHRGGYGYTF. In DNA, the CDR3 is TGTGCCAGCAGCCACAGAGGGGGCTATGGCTACACCTTC.

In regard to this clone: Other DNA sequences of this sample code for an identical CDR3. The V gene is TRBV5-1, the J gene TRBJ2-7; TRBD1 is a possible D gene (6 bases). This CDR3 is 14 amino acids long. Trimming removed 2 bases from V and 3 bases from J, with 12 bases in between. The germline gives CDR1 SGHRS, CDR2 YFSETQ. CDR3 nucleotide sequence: TGCGCCAGCAGCTTACGGCAGGGGAACTACGAGCAGTACTTC. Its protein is CASSLRQGNYEQYF.

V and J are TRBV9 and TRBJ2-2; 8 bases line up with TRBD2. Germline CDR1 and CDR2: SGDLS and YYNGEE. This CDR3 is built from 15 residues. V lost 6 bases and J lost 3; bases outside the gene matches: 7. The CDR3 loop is CASTGGGIDTGELFF. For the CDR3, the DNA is TGTGCCAGCACCGGGGGGGGTATAGACACCGGGGAGCTGTTTTTT.

In DNA, the CDR3 is TGTGCCAGCAGCTTAGCGACAGGGACCACCTACGAGCAGTACTTC. Amino acids: CASSLATGTTYEQYF. The chain links TRBV11-2 to TRBJ2-7, with 7 bases lining up with TRBD1. Trimming removed 1 base from V and 2 bases from J; junction bases left unmatched: 5. This CDR3 region has 15 residues. The germline V gene has CDR1 SGHAT and CDR2 FQNNGV.

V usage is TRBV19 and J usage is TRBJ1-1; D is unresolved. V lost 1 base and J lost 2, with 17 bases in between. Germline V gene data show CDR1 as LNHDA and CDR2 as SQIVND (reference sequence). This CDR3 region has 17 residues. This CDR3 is CASSIVIGGRSNTEAFF. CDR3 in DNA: TGTGCCAGTAGTATAGTAATAGGAGGCAGGTCTAACACTGAAGCTTTCTTT.

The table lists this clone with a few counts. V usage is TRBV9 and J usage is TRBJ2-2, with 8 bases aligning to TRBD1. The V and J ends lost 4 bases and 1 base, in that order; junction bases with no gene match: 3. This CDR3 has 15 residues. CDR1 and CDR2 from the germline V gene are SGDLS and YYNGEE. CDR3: CASSPTGGNTGELFF. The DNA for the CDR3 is TGTGCCAGCAGCCCAACAGGGGGGAACACCGGGGAGCTGTTTTTT.

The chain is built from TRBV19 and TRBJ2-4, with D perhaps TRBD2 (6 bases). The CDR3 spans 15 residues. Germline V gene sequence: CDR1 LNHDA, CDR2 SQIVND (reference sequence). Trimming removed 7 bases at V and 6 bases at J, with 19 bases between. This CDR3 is CASMLAGIRGNIQYF. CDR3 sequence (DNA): TGTGCCAGTATGTTGGCGGGAATCCGGGGAAACATTCAGTACTTC.

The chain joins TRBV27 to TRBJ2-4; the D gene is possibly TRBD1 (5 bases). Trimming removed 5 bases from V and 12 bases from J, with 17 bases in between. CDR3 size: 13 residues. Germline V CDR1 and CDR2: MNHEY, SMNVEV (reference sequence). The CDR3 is CASSPHLRQNQYF. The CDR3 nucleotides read TGTGCCAGCAGTCCCCACCTCAGACAGAATCAGTACTTC.

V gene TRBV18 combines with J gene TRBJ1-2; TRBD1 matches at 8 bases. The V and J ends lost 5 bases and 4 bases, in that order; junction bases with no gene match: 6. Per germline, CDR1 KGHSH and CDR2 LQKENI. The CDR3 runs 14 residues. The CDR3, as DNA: TGTGCCAGCTCATCAGGACAGGGCCTCTATGGCTACACCTTC. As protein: CASSSGQGLYGYTF.

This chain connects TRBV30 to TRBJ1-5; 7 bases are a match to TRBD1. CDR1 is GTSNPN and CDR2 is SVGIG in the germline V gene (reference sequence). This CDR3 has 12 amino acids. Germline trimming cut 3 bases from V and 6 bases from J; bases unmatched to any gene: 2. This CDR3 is CAWSPGGQPQHF. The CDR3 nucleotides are TGTGCCTGGAGCCCAGGGGGTCAGCCCCAGCATTTT.

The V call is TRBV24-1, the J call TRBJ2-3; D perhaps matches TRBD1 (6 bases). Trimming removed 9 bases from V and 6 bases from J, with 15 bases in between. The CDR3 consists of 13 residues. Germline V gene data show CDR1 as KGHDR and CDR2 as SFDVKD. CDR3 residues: CATRDNGVDTQYF. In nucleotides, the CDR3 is TGTGCCACCCGGGACAACGGAGTGGATACGCAGTATTTT.

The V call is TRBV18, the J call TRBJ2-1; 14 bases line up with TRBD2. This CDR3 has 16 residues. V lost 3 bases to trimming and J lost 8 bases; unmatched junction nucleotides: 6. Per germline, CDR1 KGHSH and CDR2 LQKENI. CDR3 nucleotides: TGTGCCAGCTCACCCAGGACTAGCGGGGGGAGAGATGAGCAGTTCTTC. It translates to CASSPRTSGGRDEQFF. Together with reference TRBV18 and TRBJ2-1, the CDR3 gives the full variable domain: NAGVMQNPRHLVRRRGQEARLRCSPMKGHSHVYWYRQLPEEGLKFMVYLQKENIIDESGMPKERFSAEFPKEGPSILRIQQVVRGDSAAYFCASSPRTSGGRDEQFFGPGTRLTVL.

CDR3 loop: CASSQGTSGRRADTQYF. CDR3 bases: TGCGCCAGCAGCCAAGGTACTAGCGGGAGGAGGGCAGATACGCAGTATTTT. This chain connects TRBV4-3 to TRBJ2-3; 12 bases line up with TRBD2. This CDR3 is built from 17 residues. Losses at the gene ends were 1 base for V and 4 bases for J; bases not matched to a gene: 6. From germline, CDR1 is LGHNA and CDR2 YSLEER.

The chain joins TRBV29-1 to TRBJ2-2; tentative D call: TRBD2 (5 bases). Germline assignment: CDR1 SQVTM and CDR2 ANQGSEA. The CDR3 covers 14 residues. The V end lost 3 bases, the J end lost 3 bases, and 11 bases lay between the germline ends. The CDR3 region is CSVDISRDTGELFF. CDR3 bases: TGCAGCGTTGATATTTCGAGGGACACCGGGGAGCTGTTTTTT.